This TCR beta chain was retrieved from a study of T cell responses to AZD1222 COVID-19 vaccine. Whole-study findings and limits: Close to half of spike-specific TCRs reportedly recognize unmutated variant regions. Spike as a whole was targeted by vaccine-associated CD4 TCRs, dominant at 160-218 and 743-854. Spike-specific TCRs gained breadth and depth after people received two AZD1222 doses.

The assay was immunoSEQ multiplex PCR, and TCRdb's table has in-frame clones only and misses some. The sample yields roughly 180,000 clones, over 85% seen once. Germline V gene data show CDR1 as LNHDA and CDR2 as SQIVND (reference sequence). J was trimmed by 0 bases and V by 3 bases; bases with no gene match: 5. This CDR3 contains 16 residues. On this clone itself: The antigen is undetermined.

This receptor was identified in an adult who received the MenACWY meningococcal vaccine as a control. The chain couples TRBV19 to TRBJ1-3; 7 nucleotides align to TRBD1. Specimen: peripheral blood, collected 28 days after the second dose of the MenACWY control vaccine. CDR3 in amino acids: CASSIGQEGSGNTIYF. For the CDR3, the DNA is TGTGCCAGTAGTATTGGACAGGAAGGCTCTGGAAACACCATATATTTT.